This T cell receptor beta chain originates from a study of identical twins. Looked up from germline, CDR1 is LGHDT and CDR2 is YNNKEL (reference sequence). V was cut by 1 base and J by 5 bases, with 9 bases left in between. The CDR3 has 14 residues. Template switching added a universal primer site, and cDNA bore unique molecular identifiers. TCRdb re-called the 5' RACE reads with MiXCR, one entry per CDR3 protein. The repertoire holds hundreds of thousands of distinct CDR3 sequences, with 12% as singletons. The sample was also linked to a second study, of yellow fever vaccine responses in identical twins.

The genes are TRBV3-1 and TRBJ2-1, with D possibly being TRBD1 (5 bases). The receptor was derived from a woman between 18 and 29 years old in good health. The source material was PBMCs. The CDR3 loop reads CASSQGRENNEQFF. The CDR3 nucleotides read TGTGCCAGCAGCCAAGGCAGGGAAAACAATGAGCAGTTCTTC.